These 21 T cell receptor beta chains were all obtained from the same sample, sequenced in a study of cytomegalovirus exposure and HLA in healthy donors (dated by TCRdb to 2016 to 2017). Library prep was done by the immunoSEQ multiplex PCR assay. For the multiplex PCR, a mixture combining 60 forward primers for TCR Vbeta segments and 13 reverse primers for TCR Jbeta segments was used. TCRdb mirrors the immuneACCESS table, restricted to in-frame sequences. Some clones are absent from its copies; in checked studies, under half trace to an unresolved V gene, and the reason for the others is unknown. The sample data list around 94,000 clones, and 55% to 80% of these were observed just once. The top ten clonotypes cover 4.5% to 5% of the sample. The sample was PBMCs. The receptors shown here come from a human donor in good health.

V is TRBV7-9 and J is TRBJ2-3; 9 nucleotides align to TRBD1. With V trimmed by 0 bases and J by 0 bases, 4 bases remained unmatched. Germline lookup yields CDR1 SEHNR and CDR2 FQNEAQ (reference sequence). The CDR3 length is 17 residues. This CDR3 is CASSLARGTGSTDTQYF. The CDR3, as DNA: TGTGCCAGCAGCTTAGCCCGAGGGACAGGGAGCACAGATACGCAGTATTTT.

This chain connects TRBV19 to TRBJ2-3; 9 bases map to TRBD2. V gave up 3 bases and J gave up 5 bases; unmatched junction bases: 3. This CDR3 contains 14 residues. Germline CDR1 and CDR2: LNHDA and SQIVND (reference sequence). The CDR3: CASSIGGRVDTQYF. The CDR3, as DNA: TGTGCCAGTAGTATTGGCGGGAGGGTAGATACGCAGTATTTT.

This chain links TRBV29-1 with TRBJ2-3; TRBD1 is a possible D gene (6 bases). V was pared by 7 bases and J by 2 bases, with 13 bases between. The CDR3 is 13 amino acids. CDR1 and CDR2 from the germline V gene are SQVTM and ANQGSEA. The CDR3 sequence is CSAKPGDTDTQYF. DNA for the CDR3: TGCAGCGCGAAGCCAGGGGACACAGATACGCAGTATTTT.

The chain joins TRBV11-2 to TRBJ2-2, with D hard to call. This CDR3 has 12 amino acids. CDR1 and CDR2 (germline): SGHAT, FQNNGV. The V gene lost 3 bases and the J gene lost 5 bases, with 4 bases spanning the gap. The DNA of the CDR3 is TGTGCCAGCAGCTTCGTTACCGGGGAGCTGTTTTTT. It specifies CASSFVTGELFF. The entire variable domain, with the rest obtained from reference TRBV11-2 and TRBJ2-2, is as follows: EAGVAQSPRYKIIEKRQSVAFWCNPISGHATLYWYQQILGQGPKLLIQFQNNGVVDDSQLPKDRFSAERLKGVDSTLKIQPAKLEDSAVYLCASSFVTGELFFGEGSRLTVL.

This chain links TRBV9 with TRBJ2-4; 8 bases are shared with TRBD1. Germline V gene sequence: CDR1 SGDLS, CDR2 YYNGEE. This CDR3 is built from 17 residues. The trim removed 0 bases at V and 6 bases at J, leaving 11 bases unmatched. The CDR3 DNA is TGTGCCAGCAGCGTAGCTTCGGCGACAGGGGAACGAAACATTCAGTACTTC. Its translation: CASSVASATGERNIQYF.

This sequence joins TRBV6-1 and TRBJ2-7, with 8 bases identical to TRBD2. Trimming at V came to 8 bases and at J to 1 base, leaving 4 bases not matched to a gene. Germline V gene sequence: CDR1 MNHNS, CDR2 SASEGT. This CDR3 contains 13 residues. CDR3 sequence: CASGSGSSYEQYF. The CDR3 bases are TGTGCCAGCGGAAGCGGGAGTTCCTACGAGCAGTACTTC.

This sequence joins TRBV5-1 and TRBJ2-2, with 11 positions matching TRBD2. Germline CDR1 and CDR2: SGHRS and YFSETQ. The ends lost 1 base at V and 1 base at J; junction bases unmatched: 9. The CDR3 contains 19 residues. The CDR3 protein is CASSLRSSGRLVNTGELFF. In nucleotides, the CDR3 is TGCGCCAGCAGCTTGAGGTCTAGCGGGAGGCTTGTGAACACCGGGGAGCTGTTTTTT.

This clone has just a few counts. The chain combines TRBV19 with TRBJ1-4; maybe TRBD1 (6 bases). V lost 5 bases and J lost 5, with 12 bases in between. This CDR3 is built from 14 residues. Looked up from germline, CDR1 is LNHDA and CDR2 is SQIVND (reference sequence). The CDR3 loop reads CASSPGAPNEKLFF. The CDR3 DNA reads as TGTGCCAGTAGTCCAGGGGCCCCCAATGAAAAACTGTTTTTT. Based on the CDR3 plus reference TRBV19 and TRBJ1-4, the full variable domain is DGGITQSPKYLFRKEGQNVTLSCEQNLNHDAMYWYRQDPGQGLRLIYYSQIVNDFQKGDIAEGYSVSREKKESFPLTVTSAQKNPTAFYLCASSPGAPNEKLFFGSGTQLSVL.

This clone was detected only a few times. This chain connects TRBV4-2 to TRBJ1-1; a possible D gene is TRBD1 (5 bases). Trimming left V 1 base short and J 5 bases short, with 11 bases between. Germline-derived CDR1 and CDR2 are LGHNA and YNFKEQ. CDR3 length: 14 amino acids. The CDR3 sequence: CASSQVAPGTEAFF. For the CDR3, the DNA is TGTGCCAGCAGCCAAGTCGCCCCAGGGACTGAAGCTTTCTTT.

CDR3 in amino acids: CASSPSRGQPNTGELFF. Written as DNA, the CDR3 is TGTGCCAGCAGCCCATCACGAGGACAACCGAACACCGGGGAGCTGTTTTTT. V is TRBV7-6 and J is TRBJ2-2, with D possibly being TRBD1 (5 bases). With 5 bases removed from V and 0 bases from J, the gap between germline ends came to 16 bases. This CDR3 is built from 17 residues. Germline V CDR1 and CDR2: SGHVS, FNYEAQ.

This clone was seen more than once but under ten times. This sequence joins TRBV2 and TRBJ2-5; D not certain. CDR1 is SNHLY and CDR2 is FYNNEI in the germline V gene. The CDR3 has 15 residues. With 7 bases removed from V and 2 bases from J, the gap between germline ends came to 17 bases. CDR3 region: CASIFYGVGQETQYF. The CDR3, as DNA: TGTGCCAGCATTTTTTACGGAGTCGGGCAAGAGACCCAGTACTTC.

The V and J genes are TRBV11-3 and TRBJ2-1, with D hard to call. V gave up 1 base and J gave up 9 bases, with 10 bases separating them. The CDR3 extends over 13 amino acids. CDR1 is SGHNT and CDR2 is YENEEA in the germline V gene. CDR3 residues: CASSLGSVGEQFF. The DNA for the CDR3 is TGTGCCAGCAGCTTAGGGTCGGTCGGTGAGCAGTTCTTC.

The CDR3 protein is CASSFHIEASDTQYF. CDR3 nucleotide sequence: TGTGCCAGCAGCTTCCATATCGAAGCGTCAGATACGCAGTATTTT. The chain employs TRBV6-5 and TRBJ2-3, with D hard to call. Germline values: CDR1 MNHEY, CDR2 SVGAGI. The CDR3 consists of 15 residues. V was cut by 6 bases and J by 4 bases, with 17 bases left in between.

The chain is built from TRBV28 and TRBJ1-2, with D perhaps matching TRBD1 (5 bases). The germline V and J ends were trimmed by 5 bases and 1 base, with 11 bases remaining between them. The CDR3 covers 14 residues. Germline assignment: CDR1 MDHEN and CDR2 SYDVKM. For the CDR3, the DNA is TGTGCCAGCAGTCCTCAGACAGATAACTATGGCTACACCTTC. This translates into CASSPQTDNYGYTF.

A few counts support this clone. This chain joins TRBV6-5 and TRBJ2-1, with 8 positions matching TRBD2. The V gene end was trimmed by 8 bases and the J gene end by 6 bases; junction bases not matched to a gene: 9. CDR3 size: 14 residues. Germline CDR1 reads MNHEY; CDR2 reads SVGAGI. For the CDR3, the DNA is TGTGCCAGCTCCAAGCGGGAGTTCGGCAATGAGCAGTTCTTC. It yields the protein CASSKREFGNEQFF.

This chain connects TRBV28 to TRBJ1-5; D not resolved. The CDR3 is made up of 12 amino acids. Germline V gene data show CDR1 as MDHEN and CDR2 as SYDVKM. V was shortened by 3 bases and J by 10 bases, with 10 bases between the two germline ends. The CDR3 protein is CASSFGPPPQHF. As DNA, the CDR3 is TGTGCCAGCAGTTTCGGTCCGCCTCCCCAGCATTTT.

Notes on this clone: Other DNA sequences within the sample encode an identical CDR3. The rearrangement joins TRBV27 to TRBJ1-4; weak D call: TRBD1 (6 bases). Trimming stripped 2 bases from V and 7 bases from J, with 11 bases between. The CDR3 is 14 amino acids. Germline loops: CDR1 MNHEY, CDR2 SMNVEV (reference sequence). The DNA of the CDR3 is TGTGCCAGCAGTTTACAGGGGTCGGGTGAAAAACTGTTTTTT. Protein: CASSLQGSGEKLFF.

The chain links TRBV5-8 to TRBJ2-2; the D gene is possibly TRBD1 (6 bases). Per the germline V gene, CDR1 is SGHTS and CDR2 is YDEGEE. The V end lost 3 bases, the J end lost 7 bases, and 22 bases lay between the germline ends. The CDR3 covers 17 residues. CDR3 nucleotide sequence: TGTGCCAGCAGCTCAGAACCGGACAGTTTGCCCGACGGGGAGCTGTTTTTT. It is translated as CASSSEPDSLPDGELFF. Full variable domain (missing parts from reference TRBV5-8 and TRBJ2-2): EAGVTQSPTHLIKTRGQQATLRCSPISGHTSVYWYQQALGLGLQFLLWYDEGEERNRGNFPPRFSGRQFPNYSSELNVNALELEDSALYLCASSSEPDSLPDGELFFGEGSRLTVL.

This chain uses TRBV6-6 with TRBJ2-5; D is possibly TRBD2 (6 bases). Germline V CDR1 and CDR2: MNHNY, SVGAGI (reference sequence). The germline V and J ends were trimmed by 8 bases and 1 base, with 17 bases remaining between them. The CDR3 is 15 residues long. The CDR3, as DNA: TGTGCCAGCCGTTTAGCAGGAGGGTTCCAAGAGACCCAGTACTTC. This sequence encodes CASRLAGGFQETQYF.

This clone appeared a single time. The CDR3, as DNA: TGTGCCAGCAGTAAATGGGGCGAAAAAGAGACCCAGTACTTC. Amino acids: CASSKWGEKETQYF. The chain couples TRBV27 to TRBJ2-5, with a tentative D call TRBD1 (5 bases). The CDR3 has 14 residues. Germline assignment: CDR1 MNHEY and CDR2 SMNVEV (reference sequence). With 5 bases removed from V and 3 bases from J, the gap between germline ends came to 13 bases.

CDR3 region: CASSLLTSGRAYNEQFF. The CDR3 DNA reads as TGTGCCAGCAGTTTACTTACTAGCGGGAGGGCTTACAATGAGCAGTTCTTC. The chain recombines TRBV27 with TRBJ2-1; 13 positions match TRBD2. The junction had 5 bases not matched to a gene; V was cut back by 2 bases and J by 4 bases. Per the germline V gene, CDR1 is MNHEY and CDR2 is SMNVEV (reference sequence). The CDR3 runs 17 residues.